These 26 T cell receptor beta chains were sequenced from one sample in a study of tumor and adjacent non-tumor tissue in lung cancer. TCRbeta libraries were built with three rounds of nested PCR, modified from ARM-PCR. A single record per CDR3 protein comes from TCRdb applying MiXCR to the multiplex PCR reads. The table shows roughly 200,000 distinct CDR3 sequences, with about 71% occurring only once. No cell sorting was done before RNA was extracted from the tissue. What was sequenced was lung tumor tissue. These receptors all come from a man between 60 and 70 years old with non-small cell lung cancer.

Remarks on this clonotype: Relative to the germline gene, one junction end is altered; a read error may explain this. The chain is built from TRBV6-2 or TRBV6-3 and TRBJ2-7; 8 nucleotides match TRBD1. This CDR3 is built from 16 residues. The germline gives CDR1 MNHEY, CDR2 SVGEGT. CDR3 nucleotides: TGTGCCAGCAGTTACGCCGAGGACAGGGTCGCATACGACCAGTACTTC. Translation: CASSYAEDRVAYDQYF.

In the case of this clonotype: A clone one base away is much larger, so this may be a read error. The chain's CDR3 is CASEGGRGYIF. The CDR3 nucleotides read TGTGCCAGCGAAGGAGGGCGCGGCTACATCTTC. The chain recombines TRBV12-3 or TRBV12-4 with TRBJ1-2; D is undetermined. The CDR3 loop spans 11 amino acids.

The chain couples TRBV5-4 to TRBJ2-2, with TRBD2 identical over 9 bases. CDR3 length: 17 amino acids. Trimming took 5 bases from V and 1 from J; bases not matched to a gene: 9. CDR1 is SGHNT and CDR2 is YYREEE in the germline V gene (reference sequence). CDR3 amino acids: CASRSGPAGGNTGELFF. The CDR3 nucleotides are TGTGCCAGCAGGTCGGGACCAGCGGGGGGGAACACCGGGGAGCTGTTTTTT.

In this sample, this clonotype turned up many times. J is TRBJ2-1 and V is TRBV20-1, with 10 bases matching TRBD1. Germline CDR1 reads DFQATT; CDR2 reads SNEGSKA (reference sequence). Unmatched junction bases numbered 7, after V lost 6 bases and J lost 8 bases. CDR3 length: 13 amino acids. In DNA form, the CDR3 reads TGCAGTGCACCGGGACAGGGGTTCGATGAGCAGTTCTTC. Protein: CSAPGQGFDEQFF.

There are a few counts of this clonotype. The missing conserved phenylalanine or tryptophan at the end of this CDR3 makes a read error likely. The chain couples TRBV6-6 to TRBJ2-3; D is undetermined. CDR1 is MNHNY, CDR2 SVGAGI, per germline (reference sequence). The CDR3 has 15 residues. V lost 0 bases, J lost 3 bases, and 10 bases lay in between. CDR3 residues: CASSYSRFSTDTQYL. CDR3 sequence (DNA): TGTGCCAGCAGTTACTCGAGGTTTTCGACAGATACGCAGTATTTA.

This CDR3 is CASSQGRETTNAFF. The CDR3 DNA follows: TGTGCCAGCAGTCAGGGACGGGAAACAACTAATGCTTTCTTT. The gene calls are TRBV4-2 and TRBJ1-1; tentative D call: TRBD1 (5 bases). V was trimmed by 6 bases and J by 11 bases, leaving 22 bases between them. The CDR3 has 14 residues. The germline V gene has CDR1 LGHNA and CDR2 YNFKEQ.

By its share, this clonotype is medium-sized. The CDR3 protein is CASSLAWGRGLSRSSYNEQFF. The CDR3 nucleotides are TGTGCCAGCAGCTTAGCTTGGGGCAGGGGGCTTAGTCGAAGCTCCTACAATGAGCAGTTCTTC. The V call is TRBV11-1, the J call TRBJ2-1; the match to TRBD1 covers 8 bases. Losses at the gene ends were 0 bases for V and 0 bases for J; bases not matched to a gene: 16. Germline CDR1 is SGHAT and CDR2 is FQDESV (reference sequence). CDR3 length equals 21 residues.

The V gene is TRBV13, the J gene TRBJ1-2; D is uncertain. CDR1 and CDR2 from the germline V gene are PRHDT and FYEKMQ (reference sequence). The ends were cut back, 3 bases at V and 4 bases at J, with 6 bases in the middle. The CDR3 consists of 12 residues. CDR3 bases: TGTGCCAGCAGCTTGACCGCCTATGGCTACACCTTC. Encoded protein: CASSLTAYGYTF.

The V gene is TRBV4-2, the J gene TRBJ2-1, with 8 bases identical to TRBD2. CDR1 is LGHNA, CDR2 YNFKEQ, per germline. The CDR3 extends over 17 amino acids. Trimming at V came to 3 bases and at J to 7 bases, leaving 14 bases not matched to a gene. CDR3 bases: TGTGCCAGCAGCCAGGGCGAGTGGACTAGCAGGAAGAATGAGCAGTTCTTC. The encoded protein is CASSQGEWTSRKNEQFF.

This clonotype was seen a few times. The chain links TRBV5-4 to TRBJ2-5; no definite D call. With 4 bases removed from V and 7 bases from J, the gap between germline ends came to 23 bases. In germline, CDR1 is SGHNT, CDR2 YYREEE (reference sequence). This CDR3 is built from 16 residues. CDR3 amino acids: CASSPDLVQQAGTQYF. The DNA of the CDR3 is TGTGCCAGCAGCCCAGATCTTGTACAGCAGGCAGGGACCCAGTACTTC.

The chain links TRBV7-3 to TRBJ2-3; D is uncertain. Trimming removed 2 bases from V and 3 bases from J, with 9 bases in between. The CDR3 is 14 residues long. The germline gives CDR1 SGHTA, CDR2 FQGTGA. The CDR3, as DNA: TGTGCCAGCAGCTTAGGTCTAGTAACAGATACGCAGTATTTT. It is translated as CASSLGLVTDTQYF.

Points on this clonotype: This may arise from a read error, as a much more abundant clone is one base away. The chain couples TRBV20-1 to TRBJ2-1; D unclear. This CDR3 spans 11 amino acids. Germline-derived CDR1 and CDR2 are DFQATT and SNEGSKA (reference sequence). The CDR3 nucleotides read TGCAGAGCTAGAGGTGGCCTCGAGCAGTTCTTC. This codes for CRARGGLEQFF.

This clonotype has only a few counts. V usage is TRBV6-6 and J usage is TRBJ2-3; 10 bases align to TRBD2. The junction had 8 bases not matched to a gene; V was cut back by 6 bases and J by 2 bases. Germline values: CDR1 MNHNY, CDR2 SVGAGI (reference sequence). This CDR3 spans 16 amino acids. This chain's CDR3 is CASSYLAGDLTDTQYF. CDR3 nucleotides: TGTGCCAGCAGCTATCTAGCGGGGGACCTCACAGATACGCAGTATTTT.

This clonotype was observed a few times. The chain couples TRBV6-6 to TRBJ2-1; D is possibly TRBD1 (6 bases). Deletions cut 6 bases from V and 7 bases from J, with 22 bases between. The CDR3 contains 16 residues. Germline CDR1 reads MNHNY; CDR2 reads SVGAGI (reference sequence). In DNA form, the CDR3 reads TGTGCCAGCAGCCCATCGCACAGGGTGAAATTTAATGAGCAGTTCTTC. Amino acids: CASSPSHRVKFNEQFF.

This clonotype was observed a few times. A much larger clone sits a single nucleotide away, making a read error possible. The CDR3 nucleotides are TGCAGTACTCCCGGGACTAGCGGCATCTACGAGCAGTACTTC. It specifies CSTPGTSGIYEQYF. The chain is built from TRBV20-1 and TRBJ2-7, with 11 nucleotides matching TRBD2. The CDR3 is 14 amino acids. Germline V lookup: CDR1 DFQATT, CDR2 SNEGSKA (reference sequence). The V segment lost 8 bases and the J segment 3 bases; nucleotides outside the gene matches: 9.

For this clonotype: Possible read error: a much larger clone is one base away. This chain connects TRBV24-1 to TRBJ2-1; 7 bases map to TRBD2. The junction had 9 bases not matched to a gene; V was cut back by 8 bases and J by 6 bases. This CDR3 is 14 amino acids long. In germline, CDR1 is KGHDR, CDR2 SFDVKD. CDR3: CATNAGAIGNEQFF. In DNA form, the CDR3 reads TGTGCCACCAACGCGGGAGCGATTGGCAATGAGCAGTTCTTC.

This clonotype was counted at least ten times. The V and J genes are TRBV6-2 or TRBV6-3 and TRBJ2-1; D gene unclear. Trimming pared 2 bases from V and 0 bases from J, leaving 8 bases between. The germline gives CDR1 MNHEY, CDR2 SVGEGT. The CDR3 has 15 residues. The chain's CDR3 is CASSYQPPSYNEQFF. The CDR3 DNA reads TGTGCCAGCAGTTACCAGCCCCCCTCCTACAATGAGCAGTTCTTC.

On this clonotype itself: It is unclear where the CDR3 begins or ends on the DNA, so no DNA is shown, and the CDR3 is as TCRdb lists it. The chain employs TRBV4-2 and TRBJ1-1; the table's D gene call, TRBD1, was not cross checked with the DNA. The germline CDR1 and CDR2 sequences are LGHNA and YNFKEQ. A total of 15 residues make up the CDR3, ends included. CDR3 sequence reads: CACSQVGRGAVEVFF.

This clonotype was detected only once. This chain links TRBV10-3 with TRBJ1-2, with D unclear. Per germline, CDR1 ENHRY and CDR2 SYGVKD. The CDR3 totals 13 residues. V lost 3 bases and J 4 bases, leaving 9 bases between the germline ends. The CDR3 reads CAISEEPPYGYTF. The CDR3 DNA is TGTGCCATCAGTGAAGAGCCCCCCTATGGCTACACCTTC.

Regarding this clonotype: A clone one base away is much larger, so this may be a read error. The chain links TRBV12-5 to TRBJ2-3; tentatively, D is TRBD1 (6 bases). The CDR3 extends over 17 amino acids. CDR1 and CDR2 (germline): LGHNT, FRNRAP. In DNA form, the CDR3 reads TGTGCTAGTGGTTTGGCCCTAAGGACAGATTACACAGGTACGCAGTATTTT. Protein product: CASGLALRTDYTGTQYF.

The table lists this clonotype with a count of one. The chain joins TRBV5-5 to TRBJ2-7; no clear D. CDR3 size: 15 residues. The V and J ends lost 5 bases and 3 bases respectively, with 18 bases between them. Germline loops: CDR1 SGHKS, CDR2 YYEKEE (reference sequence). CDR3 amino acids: CASSPWADTIYEQYF. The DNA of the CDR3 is TGTGCCAGCAGTCCCTGGGCAGACACTATCTACGAGCAGTACTTC.

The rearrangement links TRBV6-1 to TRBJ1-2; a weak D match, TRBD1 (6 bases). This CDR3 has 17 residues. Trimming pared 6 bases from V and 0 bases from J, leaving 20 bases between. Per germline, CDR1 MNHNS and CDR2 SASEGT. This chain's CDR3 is CASSDGGLRPPNYGYTF. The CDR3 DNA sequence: TGTGCCAGCAGCGACGGGGGGCTCCGGCCTCCTAACTATGGCTACACCTTC.

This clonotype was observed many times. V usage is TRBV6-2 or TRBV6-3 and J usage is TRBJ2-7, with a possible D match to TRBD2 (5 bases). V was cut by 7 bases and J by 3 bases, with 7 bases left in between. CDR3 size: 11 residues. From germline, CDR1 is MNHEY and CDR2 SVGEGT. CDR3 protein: CASTDYYEQYF. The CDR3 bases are TGTGCCAGCACCGACTACTACGAGCAGTACTTC.

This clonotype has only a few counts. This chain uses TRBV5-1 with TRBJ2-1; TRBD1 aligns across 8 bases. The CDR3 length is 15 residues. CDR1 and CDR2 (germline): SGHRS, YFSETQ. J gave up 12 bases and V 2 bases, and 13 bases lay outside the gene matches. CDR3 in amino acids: CASSFEGQGRGVQFF. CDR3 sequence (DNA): TGCGCCAGCAGCTTTGAAGGACAGGGTAGGGGGGTGCAGTTCTTC.

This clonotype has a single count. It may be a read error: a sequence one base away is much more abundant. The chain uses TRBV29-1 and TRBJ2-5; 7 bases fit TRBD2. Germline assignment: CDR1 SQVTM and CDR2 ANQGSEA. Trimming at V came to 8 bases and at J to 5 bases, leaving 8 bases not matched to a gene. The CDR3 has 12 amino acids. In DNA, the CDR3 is TGCAGCAGCGGGCGGGAGTACGAGACCCAGTACTTC. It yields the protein CSSGREYETQYF.

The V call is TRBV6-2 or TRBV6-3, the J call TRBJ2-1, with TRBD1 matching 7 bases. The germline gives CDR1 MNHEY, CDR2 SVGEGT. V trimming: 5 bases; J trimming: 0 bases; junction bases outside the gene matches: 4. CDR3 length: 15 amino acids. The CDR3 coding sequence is TGTGCCAGCAGTCAATACAGGGGCTCCTACAATGAGCAGTTCTTC. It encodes CASSQYRGSYNEQFF.